These 26 T cell receptor beta chains were all obtained from the same sample, sequenced in a study of post-analysis software for immune sequencing data. Notes on the study in general: TRBV5-6, TRBV5-1 and TRBV20-1 were among 4 or 5 TRBV segments more frequent in patients than controls.

Sequencing libraries made from TCR beta cDNA carried unique molecular identifiers. TCRdb fed the PCR reads into MiXCR, producing one record per CDR3 protein. This table has approximately 250,000 distinct CDR3 sequences, approximately 34% appearing once. Their cognate antigens are unknown. The sequenced material came from blood. Every receptor here comes from a girl aged 10-17 years with multiple sclerosis.

At least ten counts were recorded for this clonotype. J is TRBJ2-1 and V is TRBV12-3 or TRBV12-4; possible D gene TRBD2, 5 bases. The length of the CDR3 is 14 residues. V was trimmed by 6 bases and J by 6 bases, leaving 15 bases between them. CDR3 in amino acids: CASRRVAGLNEQFF. For the CDR3, the DNA is TGTGCCAGCAGGCGGGTGGCAGGTCTCAATGAGCAGTTCTTC.

The table lists this clonotype with many counts. V is TRBV12-3 or TRBV12-4 and J is TRBJ2-3, with 11 bases identical to TRBD2. Trimming removed 6 bases from V and 0 bases from J; junction bases left unmatched: 11. The CDR3 totals 18 residues. The CDR3 reads CASSRGLAVPSSTDTQYF. CDR3 bases: TGTGCCAGCAGCAGGGGACTAGCGGTTCCTTCTAGCACAGATACGCAGTATTTT.

The rearrangement uses TRBV7-9 and TRBJ1-3; D may be TRBD1 (6 bases). Germline CDR1 SEHNR, CDR2 FQNEAQ (reference sequence). The CDR3 has 17 residues. V was clipped by 2 bases and J by 8 bases, with 22 bases between them. CDR3 in DNA: TGTGCCAGCAGCTTAACCAGGGGAGTCCTCCGAGGAGACACCATATATTTT. Translated: CASSLTRGVLRGDTIYF.

Points on this clonotype: With a much larger clone just one base away, this may be a read error. CDR3 residues: CASSLASSWGLAEWRETQYF. CDR3 nucleotide sequence: TGTGCCAGCAGCTTAGCGAGTTCCTGGGGACTAGCGGAGTGGAGGGAGACCCAGTACTTC. The chain carries TRBV7-9 and TRBJ2-5, with 11 bases fitting TRBD2. Germline lookup yields CDR1 SEHNR and CDR2 FQNEAQ (reference sequence). The CDR3 length is 20 residues. V gave up 0 bases and J gave up 5 bases; unmatched junction bases: 17.

Details on this clonotype: This may come from a read error, since a much larger clone is one base off. CDR3 DNA sequence: TGCGGCGTGGGGGAGGGCCAAATCTCCTACAATGAGCAGTACTTC. This codes for CGVGEGQISYNEQYF. The V gene is TRBV29-1, the J gene TRBJ2-1; the match to TRBD2 covers 7 bases. The J call may not be correct, given that the DNA end is closer to TRBJ2-7. Germline V CDR1 and CDR2: SQVTM, ANQGSEA. The CDR3 has 15 amino acids.

Notes on this clonotype: This may be a read error: a much more frequent sequence differs by one nucleotide. Likely a read error: the CDR3 ends without its conserved phenylalanine or tryptophan. The chain combines TRBV4-1 with TRBJ2-7; D not certain. Germline V gene lookup returns CDR1 MGHRA and CDR2 YSYEKL. The V gene lost 0 bases and the J gene lost 5 bases, with 8 bases spanning the gap. CDR3 length: 13 amino acids. The CDR3 DNA is TGCGCCAGCAGCCAAGACCAAGGCCACGAGCAGTACTGC. Amino acids: CASSQDQGHEQYC.

The chain carries TRBV20-1 and TRBJ2-6; 9 nucleotides align to TRBD2. V trimming: 5 bases; J trimming: 1 base; junction bases outside the gene matches: 15. This CDR3 spans 19 amino acids. Germline CDR1 DFQATT, CDR2 SNEGSKA (reference sequence). CDR3 DNA sequence: TGCAGTGCTTCAAAACTGGGGCTAGCGGGACTTTCTGGGGCCAACGTCCTGACTTTC. The encoded protein is CSASKLGLAGLSGANVLTF.

Note on this clonotype: A single base separates this from a much larger clone, so it may be a read error. The V and J genes are TRBV12-3 or TRBV12-4 and TRBJ1-1; possible D gene TRBD1, 5 bases. The CDR3 is 14 residues long. Deletions cut 8 bases from V and 4 bases from J, with 17 bases between. This chain's CDR3 is CASRRVVGATEAFF. CDR3 in DNA: TGTGCCAGCCGGAGGGTGGTAGGGGCCACTGAAGCTTTCTTT.

This clonotype was counted at least ten times. V and J are TRBV20-1 and TRBJ2-5, with D possibly matching TRBD2 (5 bases). From germline, CDR1 is DFQATT and CDR2 SNEGSKA (reference sequence). V was trimmed by 6 bases and J by 0 bases, leaving 17 bases between them. CDR3 length: 15 residues. CDR3 nucleotide sequence: TGCAGTGCCAGTGGGTTAGGAGGTAACCAAGAGACCCAGTACTTC. Amino acid sequence: CSASGLGGNQETQYF.

A remark on this clonotype: This could be a read error, since a much larger clone is one nucleotide away. This chain connects TRBV20-1 to TRBJ2-5; possible D gene TRBD2, 5 bases. CDR1 and CDR2 from the germline V gene are DFQATT and SNEGSKA (reference sequence). Trimming removed 6 bases from V and 11 bases from J, with 28 bases in between. The CDR3 spans 15 residues. CDR3 bases: TGCAGTGCCACCTACGACGCGACTACTCTAAATGAGCAGTACTTC. It codes for CSATYDATTLNEQYF.

The gene calls are TRBV20-1 and TRBJ1-1; D unclear. Germline V gives CDR1 DFQATT, CDR2 SNEGSKA (reference sequence). Deletions cut 6 bases from V and 3 bases from J, with 5 bases between. The CDR3 has 10 residues. The CDR3 is CSATDTEAFF. Written as DNA, the CDR3 is TGCAGTGCGACGGACACTGAAGCTTTCTTT.

This clonotype turned up a few times. This could be a read error, since a much larger clone is one nucleotide away. This chain connects TRBV20-1 to TRBJ2-1; weak D call: TRBD2 (6 bases). The CDR3 has 15 amino acids. Between the trimmed V and J ends, which lost 1 base and 13 bases, there was a span of 23 bases. CDR1 and CDR2 (germline): DFQATT, SNEGSKA (reference sequence). The chain's CDR3 is CSARASGTPRLGQFF. The CDR3 DNA reads as TGCAGTGCTAGAGCCTCCGGGACTCCCCGTCTTGGTCAGTTCTTC.

About this clonotype itself: This clone may be a read error of a much larger clone one base away. The conserved phenylalanine or tryptophan is not found at the CDR3 terminus, so this likely reflects a read error. The chain links TRBV6-2 or TRBV6-3 to TRBJ2-3, with 8 nucleotides matching TRBD1. Germline V gene data show CDR1 as MNHEY and CDR2 as SVGEGT. This CDR3 comprises 15 residues. V was clipped by 6 bases and J by 2 bases; unmatched bases: 7. CDR3 protein: CASSDRGATTDTQYC. CDR3 bases: TGTGCCAGCAGCGACAGGGGCGCCACCACAGATACGCAGTATTGT.

Note on this clonotype: A much larger clone lies a single base off, so this may be a read error. The chain couples TRBV6-8 to TRBJ1-5; no firm D call. The V gene lost 5 bases and the J gene lost 3 bases, with 14 bases spanning the gap. Germline V lookup: CDR1 MNHGY, CDR2 SAAAGT. The CDR3 contains 15 residues. The CDR3 protein is CASSDPVRSNQPQHF. The DNA for the CDR3 is TGTGCCAGCAGTGACCCGGTCCGATCCAATCAGCCCCAGCATTTT.

In its sample, this clonotype was seen a few times. The gene calls are TRBV6-1 and TRBJ1-2, with a tentative D call TRBD1 (5 bases). Per germline, CDR1 MNHNS and CDR2 SASEGT. The CDR3 has 14 residues. Trimming removed 2 bases from V and 6 bases from J, with 13 bases in between. The CDR3 loop reads CASSELAGDDGYTF. The CDR3 bases are TGTGCCAGCAGTGAATTGGCGGGGGATGATGGCTACACCTTC.

A remark on this clonotype: A much more abundant neighbour one base away suggests this may be a read error. The V and J genes are TRBV12-3 or TRBV12-4 and TRBJ1-1; D is perhaps TRBD1 (5 bases). The CDR3 covers 16 residues. DNA of the CDR3: TGTGCCAACAGTCCCCCCCGGGGAGGGGAAGACGCTGAAGCTTTCTTT. It encodes CANSPPRGGEDAEAFF.

This clonotype was counted many times. The V call is TRBV13, the J call TRBJ2-1, with 7 nucleotides matching TRBD2. Losses at the gene ends were 3 bases for V and 2 bases for J; bases not matched to a gene: 4. CDR3 length equals 15 residues. CDR1 is PRHDT, CDR2 FYEKMQ, per germline (reference sequence). CDR3: CASSFMAGAYNEQFF. CDR3 nucleotide sequence: TGTGCCAGCAGCTTCATGGCGGGGGCCTACAATGAGCAGTTCTTC. Drawing the rest from reference TRBV13 and TRBJ2-1, the complete variable domain is AAGVIQSPRHLIKEKRETATLKCYPIPRHDTVYWYQQGPGQDPQFLISFYEKMQSDKGSIPDRFSAQQFSDYHSELNMSSLELGDSALYFCASSFMAGAYNEQFFGPGTRLTVL.

The CDR3 is CASSQGYRGDTQYF. The DNA for the CDR3 is TGCGCCAGCAGCCAAGGTTACAGAGGAGATACGCAGTATTTT. The chain recombines TRBV4-1 with TRBJ2-3, with D unresolved. Germline lookup yields CDR1 MGHRA and CDR2 YSYEKL. This CDR3 contains 14 residues. Trimming removed 1 base at V and 5 bases at J, with 10 bases between.

This clonotype has ten or more counts. The chain employs TRBV5-1 and TRBJ1-1; D perhaps matches TRBD1 (6 bases). V lost 0 bases, J lost 4 bases, and 13 bases lay in between. The CDR3 runs 15 residues. Germline loops: CDR1 SGHRS, CDR2 YFSETQ. CDR3 bases: TGCGCCAGCAGCTTGGACGGCAGGGGAGGCACTGAAGCTTTCTTT. It encodes CASSLDGRGGTEAFF.

This chain links TRBV2 with TRBJ1-5; the D gene is possibly TRBD1 (5 bases). V dropped 6 bases and J dropped 2 bases, with 14 bases sitting between them. The germline CDR1 and CDR2 sequences are SNHLY and FYNNEI. The CDR3 covers 15 residues. In DNA form, the CDR3 reads TGTGCCAGCAGCCCGGGGACTAATCGCAATCAGCCCCAGCATTTT. Amino acids: CASSPGTNRNQPQHF. The full variable domain, in which reference TRBV2 and TRBJ1-5 provide the parts outside the CDR3, is EPEVTQTPSHQVTQMGQEVILRCVPISNHLYFYWYRQILGQKVEFLVSFYNNEISEKSEIFDDQFSVERPDGSNFTLKIRSTKLEDSAMYFCASSPGTNRNQPQHFGDGTRLSIL.

The table lists this clonotype with a few counts. Given a much more abundant clone one base away, this may be a read error. CDR3 sequence (DNA): TGCAGCGTTGATAAAGGGAGCAATGAGCAGTTCTTC. Amino acids: CSVDKGSNEQFF. This chain joins TRBV29-1 and TRBJ2-1; D perhaps matches TRBD2 (5 bases). This CDR3 is built from 12 residues. Germline-derived CDR1 and CDR2 are SQVTM and ANQGSEA. V lost 3 bases and J lost 6, with 9 bases in between.

The rearrangement uses TRBV20-1 and TRBJ2-5, with D unresolved. V lost 7 bases to trimming and J lost 1 base, with 7 bases between them. The CDR3 consists of 11 residues. CDR1 is DFQATT, CDR2 SNEGSKA, per germline (reference sequence). The CDR3 sequence: CSELGQETQYF. The CDR3 DNA reads TGCAGTGAACTGGGCCAAGAGACCCAGTACTTC.

The CDR3 sequence: CASSSDSSILFF. The CDR3 DNA reads TGCGCCAGCAGTTCGGACAGCTCGATCTTGTTTTTT. The V and J genes are TRBV10-1 and TRBJ1-4, with a tentative D call TRBD1 (6 bases). CDR1 and CDR2 (germline): WNHNN, SYGVQD (reference sequence). V was clipped by 5 bases and J by 15 bases, with 16 bases between them. The CDR3 is 12 amino acids.

The genes are TRBV29-1 and TRBJ1-4; D unclear. From germline, CDR1 is SQVTM and CDR2 ANQGSEA. This CDR3 region has 12 residues. Trimming took 0 bases from V and 4 from J, leaving 3 bases between them. This chain's CDR3 is CSVEDNNEKLFF. The CDR3 DNA follows: TGCAGCGTTGAAGATAATAATGAAAAACTGTTTTTT.

Worth noting for this clonotype: A read error may be the cause here, since a much bigger clone is one base away. The DNA of the CDR3 is TGTGCCAGCAGTTTGGGACAGGGAAGAACTGAAGCTTTCTTT. Protein: CASSLGQGRTEAFF. The rearrangement joins TRBV6-5 to TRBJ1-1, with 9 positions matching TRBD1. Germline V CDR1 and CDR2: MNHEY, SVGAGI. V lost 4 bases, J lost 5 bases, and 5 bases stayed unmatched. This CDR3 has 14 amino acids.

The table lists this clonotype with many counts. This chain links TRBV5-1 with TRBJ2-3, with D possibly matching TRBD2 (6 bases). Trimming stripped 3 bases from V and 5 bases from J, with 19 bases between. This CDR3 has 16 amino acids. CDR1 and CDR2 (germline): SGHRS, YFSETQ. CDR3 in amino acids: CASSSDLARSLDTQYF. The CDR3, as DNA: TGCGCCAGCAGCTCCGACCTAGCGAGGAGTCTAGATACGCAGTATTTT.